Detailed here is one T cell receptor (beta chain). Its antigen specificity is not known. No base quality values were provided; no much bigger clone lies one nucleotide off. The sample's treatment or condition label, decoded: in vitro stimulation with specific CMV peptide epitopes to enrich CMV-specific T cells. These data are taken from a study of T cell repertoires in cytomegalovirus infection (dated by TCRdb to about 2019). Regarding the research as a whole: Alongside well-studied HLA-B-restricted epitopes, the peptide stimulations were aimed at recently identified HLA-C-restricted CMV epitopes, whose presentation resists viral immunomodulation. Donor HLA type was relevant to the analysis, as public TCR beta signatures indicated carriage of CMV infection together with the matching HLA type.

The CDR3 contains 12 residues, cysteine and phenylalanine counted. Of all the DNA, just the CDR3 is kept, 36 bases in frame from base 1. CDR1 SGHAT and CDR2 FQNNGV were looked up in the germline V gene. After removal of 1 base from V and 12 bases from J, the junction retains 3 bases not matched to a gene. Broad study findings and their caveats: The ex vivo response was dominated by HLA-C-restricted CMV-specific TCR beta clonotypes, which also provided the single most frequent clonotype in two of eight donors. Cumulative frequency of public TCR beta family members discriminated carriers of CMV infection plus the relevant HLA type in this cohort and an independent approximately 370-donor cohort.

Reads for this sample came from an Illumina HiSeq 1500. The public reads were run again by TCRdb, first through fastp at Q25 and then through MiXCR, and only productive beta chains were kept. All rows with the same CDR3 protein become a single entry with the most common DNA and genes. The sample table contains 700,000 to 850,000 distinct CDR3 sequences; only one count was recorded for around a third of them. The leading ten clones occupy roughly 12% of the sample. The chain joins TRBV11-2 to TRBJ2-1; TRBD1 aligns with 7 central bases. The sequence derives from a human donor in good health (CMV status not recorded). Some clones in this sample may be carry-over from other donors' samples. The starting material was cultured CD8+ T cells from PBMCs, obtained from culture after CMV antigen stimulation. The CDR3 amino acid sequence is: CASSLGWDRQFF. The DNA sequence is as follows: TGTGCCAGCAGCTTAGGTTGGGACAGGCAGTTCTTC.